The rows below give T cell receptor beta chains drawn from one sample of a study of cytomegalovirus exposure and HLA in healthy donors. The method was immunoSEQ multiplex PCR; TCRdb's version includes in-frame clones alone and lacks a portion of them. The table has about 140,000 clones, 80% seen once. The sequencing input was PBMCs. The origin of the receptors is a man aged 50-59 years in good health and CMV-seronegative. CDR3s include the opening cysteine and the closing phenylalanine or tryptophan. Fields, in order: V gene, J gene, D gene, clone size, CDR3 protein, CDR3 DNA. The D gene is left open where the match is weak. Clone size is shown for a subset of rows, as once, few, many or a class of expanded clone.

V: TRBV5-1; J: TRBJ2-7; D: TRBD1; size: NA; CDR3: CASSSRGNRGDEQYF; DNA: TGCGCCAGCAGCTCGCGGGGCAACAGGGGGGACGAGCAGTACTTC
V: TRBV5-6; J: TRBJ1-1; D: NA; size: few; CDR3: CASSLVWDPGATEAFF; DNA: TGTGCCAGCAGCTTGGTATGGGACCCAGGGGCTACTGAAGCTTTCTTT
V: TRBV30; J: TRBJ1-2; D: TRBD1; size: once; CDR3: CAWKQGANYGYTF; DNA: TGTGCCTGGAAACAGGGGGCGAACTATGGCTACACCTTC
V: TRBV12-1; J: TRBJ2-7; D: NA; size: NA; CDR3: CASSPPVPGGPGCEQYF; DNA: TGTGCCAGCAGCCCGCCTGTTCCCGGGGGACCAGGGTGCGAGCAGTACTTC
V: TRBV7-3; J: TRBJ2-1; D: NA; size: NA; CDR3: CATSRVAGPAYNEQFF; DNA: TGTGCCACCAGCAGGGTCGCGGGCCCTGCCTACAATGAGCAGTTCTTC
V: TRBV7-9; J: TRBJ2-7; D: NA; size: NA; CDR3: CASSLSTRAYEQYF; DNA: TGTGCCAGCAGCTTATCGACTAGGGCCTACGAGCAGTACTTC
V: TRBV5-6; J: TRBJ2-1; D: TRBD1; size: NA; CDR3: CASSLGPGQGISYNEQFF; DNA: TGTGCCAGCAGCTTGGGACCAGGACAGGGGATCTCCTACAATGAGCAGTTCTTC
V: TRBV28; J: TRBJ2-1; D: TRBD1; size: NA; CDR3: CASRTGVENEQFF; DNA: TGTGCCAGCAGAACAGGGGTAGAAAATGAGCAGTTCTTC
V: TRBV6-1; J: TRBJ2-5; D: TRBD1; size: NA; CDR3: CASRQGSFQETQYF; DNA: TGTGCCAGCAGACAGGGGTCTTTCCAAGAGACCCAGTACTTC
V: TRBV5-4; J: TRBJ1-2; D: NA; size: NA; CDR3: CASSLAGNYGYTF; DNA: TGTGCCAGCAGCTTGGCAGGGAACTATGGCTACACCTTC
V: TRBV5-6; J: TRBJ1-2; D: TRBD1; size: NA; CDR3: CASSRKIQGAYGYTF; DNA: TGTGCCAGCAGCCGTAAGATACAGGGGGCCTATGGCTACACCTTC
V: TRBV7-3; J: TRBJ2-2; D: TRBD1; size: NA; CDR3: CASSPYSGTGGTGELFF; DNA: TGTGCCAGCAGCCCGTACTCCGGGACAGGGGGCACCGGGGAGCTGTTTTTT
V: TRBV19; J: TRBJ2-7; D: TRBD1; size: NA; CDR3: CASSGHRGSYEQYF; DNA: TGTGCCAGTAGTGGGCACAGGGGTTCCTACGAGCAGTACTTC
V: TRBV27; J: TRBJ2-6; D: NA; size: once; CDR3: CASSLSKEDLGFSGANVLTF; DNA: TGTGCCAGCAGTTTATCGAAGGAGGACTTGGGCTTTTCTGGGGCCAACGTCCTGACTTTC
V: TRBV19; J: TRBJ2-5; D: NA; size: NA; CDR3: CASSRDSQETQYF; DNA: TGTGCCAGTTCCCGGGACTCTCAAGAGACCCAGTACTTC
V: TRBV7-3; J: TRBJ2-2; D: NA; size: once; CDR3: CASSLPGAQNTGELFF; DNA: TGTGCCAGCAGCTTACCAGGGGCGCAGAACACCGGGGAGCTGTTTTTT
V: TRBV6-5; J: TRBJ2-7; D: NA; size: NA; CDR3: CASSQKTGVGQQYF; DNA: TGTGCCAGCAGTCAAAAGACCGGGGTCGGCCAGCAGTACTTC